A single sample is the source of the 9 T cell receptor beta chains below, sequenced in a study of T cell responses to AZD1222 COVID-19 vaccine. Some clones are missing from TCRdb's copy, which holds only in-frame ones; the method was immunoSEQ multiplex PCR. The repertoire holds 150,000 to 200,000 clones, with over 80% as singletons. The input for sequencing was peripheral blood, taken on day 0 of AZD1222 vaccination. These TCRs come from an adult in good health.

This chain joins TRBV28 and TRBJ1-6, with 8 positions matching TRBD1. The junction had 13 bases not matched to a gene; V was cut back by 6 bases and J by 6 bases. The CDR3 extends over 17 amino acids. The germline V gene encodes CDR1 MDHEN and CDR2 SYDVKM. The CDR3 region is CASSPTGGLGLNSPLHF. CDR3 nucleotides: TGTGCCAGCAGCCCCACAGGGGGTTTGGGGCTTAATTCACCCCTCCACTTT.

This chain joins TRBV6-5 and TRBJ1-1; no firm D call. CDR1 MNHEY and CDR2 SVGAGI come from the germline V gene. CDR3 size: 14 residues. Trimming cost V 3 bases and J 0 bases, with 8 bases left between them. The CDR3 loop is CASSYRALNTEAFF. CDR3 bases: TGTGCCAGCAGTTATCGGGCACTGAACACTGAAGCTTTCTTT.

The chain recombines TRBV7-2 with TRBJ2-7; perhaps D is TRBD1 or TRBD2 (5 bases each). Per germline, CDR1 SGHTA and CDR2 FQGNSA. The CDR3 runs to 14 residues. Trimming cost V 3 bases and J 2 bases, with 11 bases left between them. The CDR3 protein is CASSLGPEAYEQYF. CDR3 coding DNA: TGTGCCAGCAGCTTGGGGCCGGAGGCCTACGAGCAGTACTTC.

This chain uses TRBV27 with TRBJ2-3; no clear D gene. V lost 3 bases and J lost 5, with 9 bases in between. The germline V gene has CDR1 MNHEY and CDR2 SMNVEV (reference sequence). This CDR3 is 13 amino acids long. In DNA, the CDR3 is TGTGCCAGCAGTTTTGTGGGTCGAGATACGCAGTATTTT. Its protein is CASSFVGRDTQYF.

The CDR3: CASSQDAPNTQPSYEQYF. As DNA, the CDR3 is TGTGCCAGCAGCCAAGACGCTCCGAACACGCAACCCTCCTACGAGCAGTACTTC. The V and J genes are TRBV14 and TRBJ2-7; D is unclear. From germline, CDR1 is SGHDN and CDR2 FVKESK. The CDR3 totals 18 residues. The germline V and J ends were trimmed by 0 bases and 0 bases, with 18 bases remaining between them.

This chain joins TRBV4-1 and TRBJ2-7; D is possibly TRBD2 (6 bases). The V end was cut by 1 base, the J end by 0 bases, with 13 bases between. The CDR3 is made up of 16 amino acids. The germline V gene has CDR1 MGHRA and CDR2 YSYEKL. CDR3: CASSQGVAVSSYEQYF. CDR3 sequence (DNA): TGCGCCAGCAGCCAAGGGGTAGCGGTAAGCTCCTACGAGCAGTACTTC.

V is TRBV27 and J is TRBJ2-7, with 8 bases identical to TRBD1. Germline V gene lookup returns CDR1 MNHEY and CDR2 SMNVEV (reference sequence). Trimming took 2 bases from V and 3 from J; bases not matched to a gene: 3. The CDR3 length is 14 residues. The CDR3 protein is CASSLGDRFYEQYF. In DNA form, the CDR3 reads TGTGCCAGCAGTTTAGGGGACAGGTTCTACGAGCAGTACTTC.

This clone has only one observation. The chain joins TRBV30 to TRBJ1-2; a weak D match, TRBD1 (6 bases). The CDR3 sequence is 14 residues long. Germline values: CDR1 GTSNPN, CDR2 SVGIG (reference sequence). The germline V and J ends were trimmed by 4 bases and 8 bases, with 20 bases remaining between them. CDR3 amino acids: CAWTYTWGRRGYTF. CDR3 nucleotide sequence: TGTGCCTGGACCTACACCTGGGGGCGCCGGGGCTACACCTTC.

The chain links TRBV28 to TRBJ1-5; 7 nucleotides line up with TRBD1. Per the germline V gene, CDR1 is MDHEN and CDR2 is SYDVKM. The CDR3 length is 13 residues. With V trimmed by 6 bases and J by 5 bases, 4 bases remained unmatched. The CDR3 bases are TGTGCCAGCAGGGGGACAGTACATCAGCCCCAGCATTTT. As protein: CASRGTVHQPQHF.